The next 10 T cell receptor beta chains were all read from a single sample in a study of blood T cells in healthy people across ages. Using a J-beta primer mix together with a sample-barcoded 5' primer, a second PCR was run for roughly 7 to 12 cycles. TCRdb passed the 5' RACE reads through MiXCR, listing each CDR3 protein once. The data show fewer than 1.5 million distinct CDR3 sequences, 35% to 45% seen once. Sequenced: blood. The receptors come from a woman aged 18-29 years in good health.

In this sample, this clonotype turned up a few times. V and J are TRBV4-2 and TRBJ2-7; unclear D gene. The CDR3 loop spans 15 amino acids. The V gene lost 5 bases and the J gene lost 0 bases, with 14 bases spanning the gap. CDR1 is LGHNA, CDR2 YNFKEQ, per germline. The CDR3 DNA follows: TGTGCCAGCAGCTTCCAGATGGGTAGCTCCTACGAGCAGTACTTC. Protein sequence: CASSFQMGSSYEQYF.

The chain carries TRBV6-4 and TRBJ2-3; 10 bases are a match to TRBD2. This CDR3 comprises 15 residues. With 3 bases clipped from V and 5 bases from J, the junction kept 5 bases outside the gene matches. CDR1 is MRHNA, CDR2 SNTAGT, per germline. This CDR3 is CASSEAGGRGDTQYF. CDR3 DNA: TGTGCCAGCAGTGAAGCGGGAGGGCGAGGAGATACGCAGTATTTT.

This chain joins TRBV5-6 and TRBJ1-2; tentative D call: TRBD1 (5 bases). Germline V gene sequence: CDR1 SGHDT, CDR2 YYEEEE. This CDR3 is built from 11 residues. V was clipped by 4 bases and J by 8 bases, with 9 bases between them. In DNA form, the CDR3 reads TGTGCCAGCAGCCGGGACGGAGGCTACACCTTC. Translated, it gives CASSRDGGYTF.

Here the CDR3 DNA reads TGTGCCAGCAGCGGACTCAAACAAAACACCGGGGAGCTGTTTTTT. Protein: CASSGLKQNTGELFF. The rearrangement uses TRBV6-1 and TRBJ2-2; maybe TRBD2 (5 bases). The V gene's germline CDR1 is MNHNS and CDR2 SASEGT. The V gene lost 6 bases and the J gene lost 2 bases, with 13 bases spanning the gap. This CDR3 has 15 residues.

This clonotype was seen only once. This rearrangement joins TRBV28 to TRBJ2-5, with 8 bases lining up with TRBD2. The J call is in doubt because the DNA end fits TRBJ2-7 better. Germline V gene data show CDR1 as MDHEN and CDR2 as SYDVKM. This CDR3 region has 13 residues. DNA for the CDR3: TGTGCCAGCAGGAGACTAGCGAGAAACGAGCAGTACTTC. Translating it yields CASRRLARNEQYF.

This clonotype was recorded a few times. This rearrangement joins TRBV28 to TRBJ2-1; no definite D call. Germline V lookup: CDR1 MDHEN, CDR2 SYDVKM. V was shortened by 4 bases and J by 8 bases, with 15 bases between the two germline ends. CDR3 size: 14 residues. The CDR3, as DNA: TGTGCCAGCAGTTACCGGGCAAACAACGATGAGCAGTTCTTC. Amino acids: CASSYRANNDEQFF. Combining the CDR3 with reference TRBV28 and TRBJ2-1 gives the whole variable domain DVKVTQSSRYLVKRTGEKVFLECVQDMDHENMFWYRQDPGLGLRLIYFSYDVKMKEKGDIPEGYSVSREKKERFSLILESASTNQTSMYLCASSYRANNDEQFFGPGTRLTVL.

CDR3 in DNA: TGCAGTGCTCCCAGGGGCCAGGGTCGTTGGTCTGAGCAGTTCTTC. This sequence encodes CSAPRGQGRWSEQFF. V gene TRBV20-1 combines with J gene TRBJ2-1, with a tentative D call TRBD1 (6 bases). The length of the CDR3 is 15 residues. Germline CDR1 DFQATT, CDR2 SNEGSKA (reference sequence). Trimming took 5 bases from V and 9 from J, leaving 23 bases between them.

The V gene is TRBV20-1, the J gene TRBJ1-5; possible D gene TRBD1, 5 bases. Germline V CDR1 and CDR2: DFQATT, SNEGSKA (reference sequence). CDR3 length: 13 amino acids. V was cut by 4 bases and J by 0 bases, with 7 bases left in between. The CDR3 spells CSATDNSNQPQHF. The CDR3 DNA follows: TGCAGTGCTACGGACAATAGCAATCAGCCCCAGCATTTT.

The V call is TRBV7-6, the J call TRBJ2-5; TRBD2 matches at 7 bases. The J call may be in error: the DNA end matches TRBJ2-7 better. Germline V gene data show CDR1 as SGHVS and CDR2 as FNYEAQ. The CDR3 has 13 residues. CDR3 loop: CASSVGTTNEQYF. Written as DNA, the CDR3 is TGTGCCAGCAGCGTCGGGACTACGAACGAGCAGTACTTC.

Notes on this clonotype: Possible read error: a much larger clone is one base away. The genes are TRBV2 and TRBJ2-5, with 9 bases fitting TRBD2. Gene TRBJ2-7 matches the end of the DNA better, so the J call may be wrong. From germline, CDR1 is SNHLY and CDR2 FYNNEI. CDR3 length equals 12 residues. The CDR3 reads CASNGLAYEQYF. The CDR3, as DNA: TGTGCCAGCAACGGACTAGCGTACGAGCAGTACTTC.